This is a list of T cell receptor beta chains from one sample in a study of T cell repertoires in ileal Crohn's disease. TCRdb's table, derived via immunoSEQ multiplex PCR, lists solely in-frame clones and lacks some. The sample lists thousands of clones, 75% to 90% occurring once. Sequenced sample: ileal tissue. The receptors were sampled from an adult with Crohn's disease. CDR3s include the opening cysteine and the closing phenylalanine or tryptophan. The D gene is left open where the match is weak. Rows may omit the clone size; those that give it use once, few, many or a size class.

D gene: -
clone size: -
J gene: TRBJ1-2
V gene: TRBV29-1
CDR3 DNA: TGCAGCGTCGGAGACCTCTATGGCTACACCTTC
CDR3 protein: CSVGDLYGYTF

D gene: -
clone size: once
J gene: TRBJ2-7
V gene: TRBV30
CDR3 DNA: TGTGCCTGGACTAAAGCGAGTAGCTCCTACGAGCAGTACTTC
CDR3 protein: CAWTKASSSYEQYF

D gene: TRBD1
clone size: -
J gene: TRBJ2-4
V gene: TRBV5-6
CDR3 DNA: TGTGCCAGCAGCTTGACTGGGACAGTAGGACTAGCCAAAAACATTCAGTACTTC
CDR3 protein: CASSLTGTVGLAKNIQYF

D gene: TRBD1
clone size: -
J gene: TRBJ1-2
V gene: TRBV10-3
CDR3 DNA: TGTGCCATCAGCGACAGGGGGCGCGGGGCTAACTATGGCTACACCTTC
CDR3 protein: CAISDRGRGANYGYTF

D gene: -
clone size: -
J gene: TRBJ1-5
V gene: TRBV28
CDR3 DNA: TGTGCCAGCAGTTTATATCCAGGGAGCAATCAGCCCCAGCATTTT
CDR3 protein: CASSLYPGSNQPQHF

D gene: TRBD2
clone size: -
J gene: TRBJ2-1
V gene: TRBV30
CDR3 DNA: TGTGCCTGGAGTGTATGGGCTAGCGGGAGGATAGGAGATGAGCAGTTCTTC
CDR3 protein: CAWSVWASGRIGDEQFF

D gene: -
clone size: -
J gene: TRBJ2-7
V gene: TRBV27
CDR3 DNA: TGTGCCAGCAGTCCCCAGGGTCCCTACGAGCAGTACTTC
CDR3 protein: CASSPQGPYEQYF

D gene: TRBD1
clone size: -
J gene: TRBJ1-6
V gene: TRBV18
CDR3 DNA: TGTGCCAGCTCACCAGACAGGGATAGTTCACCCCTCCACTTT
CDR3 protein: CASSPDRDSSPLHF

D gene: -
clone size: -
J gene: TRBJ2-2
V gene: TRBV5-4
CDR3 DNA: TGTGCCAGCAGCTTCCTCGCGAACACCGGGGAGCTGTTTTTT
CDR3 protein: CASSFLANTGELFF

D gene: -
clone size: -
J gene: TRBJ1-3
V gene: TRBV12-5
CDR3 DNA: TGTGCTAGTGGTTTGGGGCACAGGGTTGCTGGAAACACCATATATTTT
CDR3 protein: CASGLGHRVAGNTIYF

D gene: -
clone size: -
J gene: TRBJ1-2
V gene: TRBV18
CDR3 DNA: TGTGCCAGCTCCCCTGGGACGGGAGCTTATGGCTACACCTTC
CDR3 protein: CASSPGTGAYGYTF

D gene: TRBD2
clone size: -
J gene: TRBJ2-3
V gene: TRBV14
CDR3 DNA: TGTGCCAGCAGCCAAGTCGGAGCGACGGGGGGGGCAGATACGCAGTATTTT
CDR3 protein: CASSQVGATGGADTQYF

D gene: -
clone size: -
J gene: TRBJ2-7
V gene: TRBV5-6
CDR3 DNA: TGTGCCAGCAGCATGAGACAGAGCTATTTCTACGAGCAGTACTTC
CDR3 protein: CASSMRQSYFYEQYF

D gene: -
clone size: -
J gene: TRBJ1-5
V gene: TRBV28
CDR3 DNA: TGTGCCAGCAGCCCCTCTTCGCGGGGGCCATTTCAGCCCCAGCATTTT
CDR3 protein: CASSPSSRGPFQPQHF

D gene: TRBD2
clone size: -
J gene: TRBJ2-3
V gene: TRBV14
CDR3 DNA: TGTGCCAGCAGCCAAGTCCCCGCGTGGAGCGGGAGGGCCTGGGATACGCAGTATTTT
CDR3 protein: CASSQVPAWSGRAWDTQYF

D gene: TRBD2
clone size: -
J gene: TRBJ2-1
V gene: TRBV27
CDR3 DNA: TGTGCCAGCAGTCCGCCGGGACTAGCGGGGGCCAACAATGAGCAGTTCTTC
CDR3 protein: CASSPPGLAGANNEQFF

D gene: -
clone size: few
J gene: TRBJ2-1
V gene: TRBV7-9
CDR3 DNA: TGTGCCAGCAGCTCCTCACTAGACGGTACCCACAATGAGCAGTTCTTC
CDR3 protein: CASSSSLDGTHNEQFF

D gene: -
clone size: -
J gene: TRBJ2-1
V gene: TRBV4-3
CDR3 DNA: TGCGCCAGCAGCCAAGAAGTACCCTACTCCTACAATGAGCAGTTCTTC
CDR3 protein: CASSQEVPYSYNEQFF

D gene: TRBD1
clone size: -
J gene: TRBJ1-2
V gene: TRBV9
CDR3 DNA: TGTGCCAGCAGCGACGGGACAGGTTATGGCTACACCTTC
CDR3 protein: CASSDGTGYGYTF

D gene: TRBD1
clone size: -
J gene: TRBJ2-7
V gene: TRBV7-2
CDR3 DNA: TGTGCCAGCAGCTTAGGGGTGAGGACAGGGGTCTACGAGCAGTACTTC
CDR3 protein: CASSLGVRTGVYEQYF

D gene: -
clone size: -
J gene: TRBJ2-7
V gene: TRBV7-2
CDR3 DNA: TGTGCCAGCAGCTTCTCCCAGGGTTACTCCTACGAGCAGTACTTC
CDR3 protein: CASSFSQGYSYEQYF

D gene: TRBD1
clone size: once
J gene: TRBJ2-6
V gene: TRBV5-4
CDR3 DNA: TGTGCCAGCAGCTCGGCAGGGGGATTAACTGGGGCCAACGTCCTGACTTTC
CDR3 protein: CASSSAGGLTGANVLTF

D gene: -
clone size: -
J gene: TRBJ2-1
V gene: TRBV11-2
CDR3 DNA: TGTGCCAGCAGCCCGCTCGCGCGGTCCTTTCAGTTCTTC
CDR3 protein: CASSPLARSFQFF

D gene: -
clone size: -
J gene: TRBJ2-3
V gene: TRBV10-3
CDR3 DNA: TGTGCCATCAGTGAGTCCGGAGATACGCAGTATTTT
CDR3 protein: CAISESGDTQYF

D gene: TRBD2
clone size: -
J gene: TRBJ2-7
V gene: TRBV6-1
CDR3 DNA: TGTGCCAGCAGGTGGCGGGAGGGCCTCAACGAGCAGTACTTC
CDR3 protein: CASRWREGLNEQYF

D gene: -
clone size: -
J gene: TRBJ1-5
V gene: TRBV29-1
CDR3 DNA: TGCAGCGTCGTACAGGGAGCCAAGCCCCAGCATTTT
CDR3 protein: CSVVQGAKPQHF

D gene: -
clone size: -
J gene: TRBJ2-7
V gene: TRBV7-2
CDR3 DNA: TGTGCCAGCAGCAACCTAGGACTGATCAACGAGCAGTACTTC
CDR3 protein: CASSNLGLINEQYF

D gene: TRBD1
clone size: once
J gene: TRBJ2-2
V gene: TRBV2
CDR3 DNA: TGTGCCAGCAGGGACAGGCCGAACACCGGGGAGCTGTTTTTT
CDR3 protein: CASRDRPNTGELFF

D gene: -
clone size: -
J gene: TRBJ1-1
V gene: TRBV10-3
CDR3 DNA: TGTGCCATCACGGAACAGTCGAACACTGAAGCTTTCTTT
CDR3 protein: CAITEQSNTEAFF

D gene: TRBD1
clone size: once
J gene: TRBJ1-2
V gene: TRBV6-1
CDR3 DNA: TGTGCCAGCAGTGGTCGGAGACAGGGCATCTATGGCTACACCTTC
CDR3 protein: CASSGRRQGIYGYTF

D gene: -
clone size: once
J gene: TRBJ2-1
V gene: TRBV7-2
CDR3 DNA: TGTGCCAGCAGCCCAGGCGGGGTGGGCTCCTACAATGAGCAGTTCTTC
CDR3 protein: CASSPGGVGSYNEQFF

D gene: -
clone size: -
J gene: TRBJ2-3
V gene: TRBV5-1
CDR3 DNA: TGCGCCAGCAGTATGGCGCAGGGGCGACCAGATACGCAGTATTTT
CDR3 protein: CASSMAQGRPDTQYF

D gene: TRBD1
clone size: once
J gene: TRBJ1-2
V gene: TRBV28
CDR3 DNA: TGTGCCAGCAGAAAGATACCGGGACAGGGGACTAACTATGGCTACACCTTC
CDR3 protein: CASRKIPGQGTNYGYTF

D gene: TRBD2
clone size: -
J gene: TRBJ2-5
V gene: TRBV7-2
CDR3 DNA: TGTGCCAGCAGCTTAGGGCTAGCGGGGGGCCAAGAGACCCAGTACTTC
CDR3 protein: CASSLGLAGGQETQYF

D gene: -
clone size: -
J gene: TRBJ1-2
V gene: TRBV28
CDR3 DNA: TGTGCCAGCAGTTTAAACAGGGATAGGACTTGGGGCTACACCTTC
CDR3 protein: CASSLNRDRTWGYTF

D gene: -
clone size: -
J gene: TRBJ1-1
V gene: TRBV5-6
CDR3 DNA: TGTGCCAGCAGCTTGGGCAGCGTACCCGGGACTGAAGCTTTCTTT
CDR3 protein: CASSLGSVPGTEAFF

D gene: TRBD1
clone size: -
J gene: TRBJ2-5
V gene: TRBV5-5
CDR3 DNA: TGTGCCAGCAGCTTGGGGGGGACAGCTCAAGAGACCCAGTACTTC
CDR3 protein: CASSLGGTAQETQYF

D gene: TRBD1
clone size: -
J gene: TRBJ1-1
V gene: TRBV7-9
CDR3 DNA: TGTGCCGTCAAACAGGGGAATAGAAACACTGAAGCTTTCTTT
CDR3 protein: CAVKQGNRNTEAFF

D gene: TRBD2
clone size: once
J gene: TRBJ2-3
V gene: TRBV29-1
CDR3 DNA: TGCAGCGTTGAAGGTCTAGCGGGGGTTGGGACAGATACGCAGTATTTT
CDR3 protein: CSVEGLAGVGTDTQYF

D gene: -
clone size: -
J gene: TRBJ2-3
V gene: TRBV5-6
CDR3 DNA: TGTGCCAGCAGCTATGGGGAATTAAACAGGGCAGGCACGCAGTATTTT
CDR3 protein: CASSYGELNRAGTQYF

D gene: TRBD1
clone size: -
J gene: TRBJ2-7
V gene: TRBV29-1
CDR3 DNA: TGCAGCGTTGTAGGAGGGACAGGGGCCTACGAGCAGTACTTC
CDR3 protein: CSVVGGTGAYEQYF

D gene: -
clone size: -
J gene: TRBJ2-7
V gene: TRBV14
CDR3 DNA: TGTGCCAGCAGCAAGGGACTCGCCTACGAGCAGTACTTC
CDR3 protein: CASSKGLAYEQYF

D gene: TRBD2
clone size: once
J gene: TRBJ2-3
V gene: TRBV27
CDR3 DNA: TGTGCCAGCAGTTTATTCAGCCCCACCGGCCGCGGGAGGTTATCACAAGATACGCAGTATTTT
CDR3 protein: CASSLFSPTGRGRLSQDTQYF

D gene: -
clone size: -
J gene: TRBJ2-7
V gene: TRBV27
CDR3 DNA: TGTGCCAGCAGTTTGGTCGATGGGAGGACCGAGCAGTACTTC
CDR3 protein: CASSLVDGRTEQYF